Below are 14 T cell receptor beta chains sequenced from a single sample in a study of control samples from healthy donors and cancer patients. Produced via immunoSEQ multiplex PCR; TCRdb's table is partial and in-frame only. The sample consists of approximately 170,000 clones, roughly 89% of them appearing once. The sequenced material came from blood. The receptors were gathered from a woman aged 30 to 39 in good health.

The chain employs TRBV4-3 and TRBJ1-5; D is undetermined. The CDR3 consists of 13 residues. Trimming removed 7 bases from V and 0 bases from J, with 7 bases in between. The germline gives CDR1 LGHNA, CDR2 YSLEER. The CDR3: CASKVYSNQPQHF. For the CDR3, the DNA is TGCGCCAGCAAAGTTTATAGCAATCAGCCCCAGCATTTT.

This rearrangement joins TRBV18 to TRBJ1-5; perhaps TRBD1 as D (5 bases). CDR1 is KGHSH and CDR2 is LQKENI in the germline V gene. The CDR3 consists of 15 residues. The ends were cut back, 3 bases at V and 1 base at J, with 10 bases in the middle. CDR3 in DNA: TGTGCCAGCTCACCTGACAGTCGGAGCAATCAGCCCCAGCATTTT. Translation: CASSPDSRSNQPQHF.

This clone came up once. This chain's CDR3 is CASSLEAGANVLTF. The CDR3 DNA reads TGTGCCAGCAGCTTGGAGGCTGGGGCCAACGTCCTGACTTTC. V usage is TRBV5-4 and J usage is TRBJ2-6; unclear D gene. Trimming took 0 bases from V and 2 from J, leaving 3 bases between them. Germline V gene data show CDR1 as SGHNT and CDR2 as YYREEE (reference sequence). The CDR3 is 14 residues long.

The chain has TRBV11-3 and TRBJ2-7; 8 positions agree with TRBD1. The J segment lost 5 bases and the V segment lost 5 bases, leaving 5 bases of the junction unmatched. The V gene's germline CDR1 is SGHNT and CDR2 YENEEA. This CDR3 region has 13 residues. This chain's CDR3 is CASSPGQDHEQYF. The DNA of the CDR3 is TGTGCCAGCAGCCCGGGACAGGACCACGAGCAGTACTTC.

This chain links TRBV25-1 with TRBJ2-5; 8 nucleotides agree with TRBD1. V lost 3 bases, J lost 2 bases, and 5 bases stayed unmatched. CDR3 length: 15 residues. CDR1 is MGHDK and CDR2 is SYGVNS in the germline V gene. The CDR3, as DNA: TGTGCCAGCAGTGACAGGGGGCCCACACAAGAGACCCAGTACTTC. Translated, it gives CASSDRGPTQETQYF.

The chain recombines TRBV5-4 with TRBJ2-1, with TRBD2 matching over 10 bases. V shed 3 bases and J 7 bases; nucleotides not matched to a gene: 7. The germline V gene has CDR1 SGHNT and CDR2 YYREEE (reference sequence). The CDR3 is made up of 15 amino acids. CDR3 region: CASSSGTSVGNEQFF. The CDR3 DNA follows: TGTGCCAGCAGCTCCGGGACTAGCGTGGGTAATGAGCAGTTCTTC.

A single count supports this clone. The CDR3 protein is CASKVAGSYNEQFF. CDR3 DNA: TGTGCCAGCAAGGTGGCGGGTTCCTACAATGAGCAGTTCTTC. The genes are TRBV6-5 and TRBJ2-1; D might be TRBD2 (5 bases). Trimming stripped 7 bases from V and 1 base from J, with 11 bases between. This CDR3 region has 14 residues. Germline CDR1 is MNHEY and CDR2 is SVGAGI.

This clone was seen a few times. The V and J genes are TRBV6-5 and TRBJ1-4; D is unresolved. The V gene lost 6 bases and the J gene lost 1 base, with 3 bases spanning the gap. Germline CDR1 MNHEY, CDR2 SVGAGI. The CDR3 is made up of 12 amino acids. The DNA of the CDR3 is TGTGCCAGCAGGGGAACTAATGAAAAACTGTTTTTT. The encoded protein is CASRGTNEKLFF.

V is TRBV10-3 and J is TRBJ2-7; TRBD2 is a possible D gene (5 bases). Germline lookup yields CDR1 ENHRY and CDR2 SYGVKD. V was shortened by 4 bases and J by 0 bases, with 10 bases between the two germline ends. The CDR3 sequence is 14 residues long. The DNA of the CDR3 is TGTGCCATCAGTGGTACGGGAAGCTCCTACGAGCAGTACTTC. Translation gives CAISGTGSSYEQYF.

This chain links TRBV18 with TRBJ2-7, with D perhaps being TRBD1 or TRBD2 (6 bases each). The germline V and J ends were trimmed by 1 base and 1 base, with 11 bases remaining between them. CDR1 is KGHSH and CDR2 is LQKENI in the germline V gene. CDR3 length: 15 residues. CDR3 nucleotides: TGTGCCAGCTCACCACTCGGGGGCCAATCCTACGAGCAGTACTTC. This translates into CASSPLGGQSYEQYF. The full variable domain, rest sourced from reference TRBV18 and TRBJ2-7, is NAGVMQNPRHLVRRRGQEARLRCSPMKGHSHVYWYRQLPEEGLKFMVYLQKENIIDESGMPKERFSAEFPKEGPSILRIQQVVRGDSAAYFCASSPLGGQSYEQYFGPGTRLTVT.

The J gene is TRBJ1-1, the V gene TRBV28; the match to TRBD1 covers 9 bases. The CDR3 has 14 residues. V dropped 4 bases and J dropped 5; count of bases not matched to a gene: 5. Germline V gives CDR1 MDHEN, CDR2 SYDVKM. Written as DNA, the CDR3 is TGTGCCAGCAGTTGGACAGGGGAAGGGACTGAAGCTTTCTTT. Amino acid sequence: CASSWTGEGTEAFF.

The rearrangement joins TRBV5-1 to TRBJ2-2; 8 bases are a match to TRBD2. Trimming cost V 4 bases and J 6 bases; bases outside gene matches: 5. Germline lookup yields CDR1 SGHRS and CDR2 YFSETQ. This CDR3 is 14 amino acids long. Here the CDR3 DNA reads TGCGCCAGCAGCATATGGACTAGCCCCGGGGAGCTGTTTTTT. Translation: CASSIWTSPGELFF.

The chain joins TRBV4-2 to TRBJ2-7, with D possibly TRBD2 on 6 matching bases. Germline CDR1 and CDR2: LGHNA and YNFKEQ. The V end was cut by 0 bases, the J end by 2 bases, with 11 bases between. CDR3 length equals 15 residues. CDR3 in amino acids: CASSQEHGSPYEQYF. In DNA, the CDR3 is TGTGCCAGCAGCCAAGAGCACGGGAGTCCCTACGAGCAGTACTTC.

This clone has only one observation. The chain joins TRBV18 to TRBJ1-2; D gene uncertain. The CDR3 sequence is 15 residues long. The V gene lost 1 base and the J gene lost 3 bases, with 12 bases spanning the gap. From germline, CDR1 is KGHSH and CDR2 LQKENI. CDR3 residues: CASSPRQGSDYGYTF. DNA of the CDR3: TGTGCCAGCTCACCACGCCAAGGGTCGGACTATGGCTACACCTTC.